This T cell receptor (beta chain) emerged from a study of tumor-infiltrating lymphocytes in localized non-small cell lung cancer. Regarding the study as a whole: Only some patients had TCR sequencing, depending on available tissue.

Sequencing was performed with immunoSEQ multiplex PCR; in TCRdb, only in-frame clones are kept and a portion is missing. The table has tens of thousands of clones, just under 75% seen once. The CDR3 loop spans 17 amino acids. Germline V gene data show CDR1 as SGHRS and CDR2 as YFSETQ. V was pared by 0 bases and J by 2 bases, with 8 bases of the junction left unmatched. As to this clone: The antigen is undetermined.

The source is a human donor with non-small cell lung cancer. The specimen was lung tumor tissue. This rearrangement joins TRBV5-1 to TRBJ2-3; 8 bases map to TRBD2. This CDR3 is CASSLGRAGGLTDTQYF. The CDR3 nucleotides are TGCGCCAGCAGCTTGGGTCGCGCGGGGGGCCTCACAGATACGCAGTATTTT.